This TCR beta chain stems from a study of blood T cells in healthy people across ages. This CDR3 contains 15 residues. V was shortened by 5 bases and J by 5 bases, with 18 bases between the two germline ends. Germline V gives CDR1 SGHAT, CDR2 FQNNGV. Isolation per sample recovered at least 6 million PBMCs. This clonotype was observed a handful of times. A second PCR of roughly 7 to 11 cycles used a sample-barcoded 5' primer and a J-beta primer mix. TCRdb reanalysed the 5' RACE reads using MiXCR and keeps one entry per CDR3 protein. The sample consists of over a million distinct CDR3 sequences, around 45% of them appearing once.

The sequence came from a woman aged 60-75 years in good health. This rearrangement joins TRBV11-2 to TRBJ2-5; weak D call: TRBD2 (7 bases). The sample was blood. This CDR3 is CASSLADRMGETQYF. In DNA form, the CDR3 reads TGTGCCAGCAGCCTAGCGGACAGAATGGGGGAGACCCAGTACTTC. Based on the CDR3 plus reference TRBV11-2 and TRBJ2-5, the full variable domain is EAGVAQSPRYKIIEKRQSVAFWCNPISGHATLYWYQQILGQGPKLLIQFQNNGVVDDSQLPKDRFSAERLKGVDSTLKIQPAKLEDSAVYLCASSLADRMGETQYFGPGTRLLVL.